The text below deals with one T cell receptor beta chain. Measured with immunoSEQ multiplex PCR; TCRdb has only the in-frame clones, and not every one. The sample includes approximately 74,000 clones, approximately 90% of them seen just once. The sample originates from a study of blood T cell repertoires in COVID-19. This CDR3 spans 14 amino acids. Trimming removed 6 bases at V and 4 bases at J, with 16 bases between. CDR1 MDHEN and CDR2 SYDVKM come from the germline V gene. Source material: peripheral blood. This sequence was found in a woman aged 60-75 years with active COVID-19. The genes are TRBV28 and TRBJ2-7; D not certain. The CDR3 protein is CASRTAVGWYEQYF. In nucleotides, the CDR3 is TGTGCCAGCAGGACTGCGGTTGGGTGGTACGAGCAGTACTTC.